These 6 T cell receptor beta chains originate from one sample sequenced in a study of identical twins (dated by TCRdb to between 2015 and 2016). The method was 5' RACE. The sequencer listed for this sample is Illumina HiSeq 2000. The public sequencing data were trimmed at Q25 with fastp and processed into clonotypes with MiXCR by TCRdb, which kept only in-frame beta chains. Identical CDR3 proteins give one entry, which carries the most common genes and DNA. This sample is represented by approximately 890,000 distinct CDR3 sequences; roughly an eighth of them were singletons. The ten largest clonotypes hold 1.5% to 2% of the sample. The same sample was also studied in work on yellow fever vaccine responses in identical twins.

The sample taken for sequencing was PBMCs. Receptor source: a woman younger than 35 in good health.

Ten or more counts support this clonotype. This chain joins TRBV5-1 and TRBJ1-4; D gene unclear. Germline-derived CDR1 and CDR2 are SGHRS and YFSETQ. The CDR3 is made up of 12 amino acids. V lost 4 bases and J lost 7, with 8 bases in between. The CDR3 DNA follows: TGCGCCAGCAGCCCCCCGGGTGAAAAACTGTTTTTT. It is translated as CASSPPGEKLFF.

This clonotype has at least ten counts. The rearrangement joins TRBV12-3 or TRBV12-4 to TRBJ1-1, with D uncertain. With 6 bases removed from V and 4 bases from J, the gap between germline ends came to 3 bases. The CDR3 is made up of 10 amino acids. CDR3 loop: CASSRTEAFF. CDR3 DNA: TGTGCCAGCAGCCGCACTGAAGCTTTCTTT.

Many counts were recorded for this clonotype. The chain employs TRBV29-1 and TRBJ2-1; either TRBD1 or TRBD2 may supply D (5 bases each). The germline V gene has CDR1 SQVTM and CDR2 ANQGSEA. V gave up 8 bases and J gave up 5 bases, with 16 bases separating them. The CDR3 runs 13 residues. This CDR3 reads CSLRGRGDNEQFF. The CDR3 nucleotides read TGCAGCCTTCGGGGCCGAGGGGACAATGAGCAGTTCTTC.

The chain recombines TRBV6-4 with TRBJ2-1; no firm D call. The CDR3 has 11 amino acids. V lost 0 bases, J lost 9 bases, and 3 bases lay in between. The germline V gene encodes CDR1 MRHNA and CDR2 SNTAGT. CDR3 sequence reads: CASSDSTEQFF. The CDR3 region has the DNA TGTGCCAGCAGTGACTCGACTGAGCAGTTCTTC.

The chain is built from TRBV10-3 and TRBJ1-1; 7 positions agree with TRBD1. Germline V gene lookup returns CDR1 ENHRY and CDR2 SYGVKD. Trimming cost V 10 bases and J 0 bases; bases outside gene matches: 11. This CDR3 is 15 amino acids long. Written as DNA, the CDR3 is TGTGCCAGTGGACAGGACCAAATAATGAACACTGAAGCTTTCTTT. This encodes CASGQDQIMNTEAFF.

This clonotype was picked up a small number of times. The chain carries TRBV20-1 and TRBJ2-4, with a possible D match to TRBD2 (5 bases). This CDR3 spans 15 amino acids. V lost 1 base and J 0 bases, leaving 10 bases between the germline ends. Germline CDR1 reads DFQATT; CDR2 reads SNEGSKA (reference sequence). CDR3 nucleotide sequence: TGCAGTGCTAGAGTCGGGGTTCTAGCCAAAAACATTCAGTACTTC. Its protein product is CSARVGVLAKNIQYF.